Below, 29 T cell receptor beta chains from the same sample are listed, as sequenced in a study of control samples from healthy donors and cancer patients. TCRdb's copy holds only in-frame clones and misses some; the assay was immunoSEQ multiplex PCR. The repertoire holds more than 95,000 clones, with about 90% as singletons. Input material: blood. All receptors come from a man in his sixties in good health.

The chain links TRBV28 to TRBJ1-5; D remains ambiguous. The CDR3 extends over 15 amino acids. Trimming removed 3 bases from V and 6 bases from J, with 15 bases in between. Germline CDR1 reads MDHEN; CDR2 reads SYDVKM. CDR3 coding DNA: TGTGCCAGCAGTTTCGGTGGGTCAGGTGTTCAGCCCCAGCATTTT. Translated, it gives CASSFGGSGVQPQHF.

V is TRBV11-2 and J is TRBJ1-5; tentative D call: TRBD1 (5 bases). Germline V CDR1 and CDR2: SGHAT, FQNNGV. V was trimmed by 5 bases and J by 9 bases, leaving 17 bases between them. The CDR3 is made up of 14 amino acids. CDR3 DNA: TGTGCCAGCAGCCCCGACCGGGACTTTGGGCCCCAGCATTTT. The encoded protein is CASSPDRDFGPQHF.

This clone was seen repeatedly, ten times or more. The chain links TRBV6-1 to TRBJ1-2, with 8 bases lining up with TRBD1. The CDR3 totals 15 residues. Germline lookup yields CDR1 MNHNS and CDR2 SASEGT. V was pared by 0 bases and J by 4 bases, with 4 bases of the junction left unmatched. CDR3: CASSEAPGGIYGYTF. As DNA, the CDR3 is TGTGCCAGCAGTGAAGCGCCAGGGGGCATCTATGGCTACACCTTC.

CDR3 sequence (DNA): TGTGCCAGCAGTCCACGGGGCCCCAATCAGCCCCAGCATTTT. This sequence encodes CASSPRGPNQPQHF. The chain combines TRBV6-5 with TRBJ1-5, with D perhaps TRBD1 (5 bases). The CDR3 covers 14 residues. Trimming removed 5 bases from V and 3 bases from J, with 11 bases in between. From germline, CDR1 is MNHEY and CDR2 SVGAGI.

The chain uses TRBV5-6 and TRBJ2-3; no clear D. V was trimmed by 1 base and J by 6 bases, leaving 9 bases between them. The germline gives CDR1 SGHDT, CDR2 YYEEEE. The CDR3 runs to 13 residues. The CDR3 nucleotides are TGTGCCAGCAGCTTGAGAGGACCGGATACGCAGTATTTT. As protein: CASSLRGPDTQYF.

This clone was detected only once. CDR3 region: CASSPSQETEAFF. The CDR3 nucleotides are TGTGCCAGCTCTCCCTCACAGGAGACTGAAGCTTTCTTT. The V and J genes are TRBV18 and TRBJ1-1, with a weak D call TRBD1 (5 bases). Trimming stripped 6 bases from V and 5 bases from J, with 13 bases between. The length of the CDR3 is 13 residues. In germline, CDR1 is KGHSH, CDR2 LQKENI.

The chain couples TRBV2 to TRBJ2-2, with a tentative D call TRBD2 (6 bases). V lost 4 bases and J lost 2, with 11 bases in between. Germline V CDR1 and CDR2: SNHLY, FYNNEI. This CDR3 has 15 residues. The CDR3 nucleotides are TGTGCCAGCAGTGCAGGGCGGGGCAACACCGGGGAGCTGTTTTTT. This gives the protein CASSAGRGNTGELFF.

The V call is TRBV19, the J call TRBJ2-5; D is ambiguous. The CDR3 spans 13 residues. V lost 5 bases and J lost 0, with 7 bases in between. CDR1 LNHDA and CDR2 SQIVND come from the germline V gene (reference sequence). As DNA, the CDR3 is TGTGCCAGTAGTCGGGTGTACCAAGAGACCCAGTACTTC. As protein: CASSRVYQETQYF.

This clone was seen more than once but under ten times. The CDR3 sequence: CASSPGGSTTYEQYF. The CDR3 DNA reads TGTGCCAGCAGCCCTGGGGGGTCGACGACCTACGAGCAGTACTTC. This chain links TRBV7-3 with TRBJ2-7; possibly TRBD2 for D (6 bases). This CDR3 contains 15 residues. V dropped 5 bases and J dropped 2 bases, with 16 bases sitting between them. CDR1 is SGHTA, CDR2 FQGTGA, per germline.

J is TRBJ1-2 and V is TRBV6-5, with D unresolved. Germline loops: CDR1 MNHEY, CDR2 SVGAGI. Between the trimmed V and J ends, which lost 7 bases and 12 bases, there was a span of 21 bases. The CDR3 loop spans 13 amino acids. Here the CDR3 reads CASKQVIGDRDTF. The CDR3 DNA reads TGTGCCAGCAAGCAGGTTATTGGGGATAGAGACACCTTC.

This rearrangement joins TRBV19 to TRBJ1-2; D perhaps matches TRBD1 (6 bases). Trimming took 1 base from V and 4 from J, leaving 16 bases between them. From germline, CDR1 is LNHDA and CDR2 SQIVND (reference sequence). CDR3 length: 16 residues. The CDR3 here is CASSIGEWGGVYGYTF. DNA for the CDR3: TGTGCCAGTAGTATAGGGGAGTGGGGGGGCGTCTATGGCTACACCTTC.

This clone was seen once. The chain joins TRBV5-1 to TRBJ1-2; TRBD1 matches 7 bases. This CDR3 contains 15 residues. Trimming removed 0 bases from V and 6 bases from J; junction bases left unmatched: 8. Germline V gene data show CDR1 as SGHRS and CDR2 as YFSETQ. CDR3 region: CASSLGPGGMDGYTF. CDR3 in DNA: TGCGCCAGCAGCTTGGGGCCAGGGGGTATGGATGGCTACACCTTC.

The chain has TRBV5-1 and TRBJ1-5; D is possibly TRBD1 (6 bases). From germline, CDR1 is SGHRS and CDR2 YFSETQ. The CDR3 is made up of 15 amino acids. V was cut by 0 bases and J by 1 base, with 8 bases left in between. The CDR3, as DNA: TGCGCCAGCAGCTTGGCAGGGGAAAGCAATCAGCCCCAGCATTTT. Its protein product is CASSLAGESNQPQHF.

The chain has TRBV27 and TRBJ1-2; 7 positions match TRBD1. J gave up 5 bases and V 4 bases, and 4 bases lay outside the gene matches. The CDR3 spans 13 residues. Looked up from germline, CDR1 is MNHEY and CDR2 is SMNVEV (reference sequence). As DNA, the CDR3 is TGTGCCAGCAGTTCCCAGACAGGGTATGGCTACACCTTC. It yields the protein CASSSQTGYGYTF.

The rearrangement joins TRBV14 to TRBJ1-1, with 8 positions matching TRBD1. Germline loops: CDR1 SGHDN, CDR2 FVKESK. CDR3 length equals 14 residues. The junction had 2 bases not matched to a gene; V was cut back by 1 base and J by 4 bases. In DNA form, the CDR3 reads TGTGCCAGCAGCCAAGGACAGGGGACCACTGAAGCTTTCTTT. This encodes CASSQGQGTTEAFF.

The rearrangement joins TRBV5-1 to TRBJ1-4; the D is unclear. The ends were cut back, 0 bases at V and 7 bases at J, with 16 bases in the middle. Germline V CDR1 and CDR2: SGHRS, YFSETQ. This CDR3 spans 16 amino acids. CDR3 DNA: TGCGCCAGCAGCTTGGAGGCCGGCCCAATCCCTGAAAAACTGTTTTTT. Translation: CASSLEAGPIPEKLFF.

This sequence joins TRBV6-1 and TRBJ2-7; D might be TRBD2 (6 bases). Per germline, CDR1 MNHNS and CDR2 SASEGT. Deletions cut 2 bases from V and 6 bases from J, with 17 bases between. CDR3 length: 15 amino acids. CDR3 in DNA: TGTGCCAGCAGTGAAATGGCGGGAAGTGAACCCGAGCAGTACTTC. It yields the protein CASSEMAGSEPEQYF.

The chain uses TRBV18 and TRBJ2-1, with D perhaps TRBD1 (5 bases). V gave up 0 bases and J gave up 0 bases, with 9 bases separating them. The CDR3 spans 16 residues. Per germline, CDR1 KGHSH and CDR2 LQKENI. CDR3 in DNA: TGTGCCAGCTCACCACCCAACGGACACTCCTACAATGAGCAGTTCTTC. This codes for CASSPPNGHSYNEQFF.

This rearrangement joins TRBV7-9 to TRBJ2-7; D is unclear. The CDR3 has 14 amino acids. V lost 4 bases and J 3 bases, leaving 13 bases between the germline ends. Germline assignment: CDR1 SEHNR and CDR2 FQNEAQ (reference sequence). The CDR3 spells CASSSRAVLYEQYF. The DNA for the CDR3 is TGTGCCAGCAGCTCCCGGGCCGTTCTCTACGAGCAGTACTTC.

This clone was recorded a few times. The chain uses TRBV18 and TRBJ1-1; D gene ambiguous. Trimming shortened V by 3 bases and J by 10 bases, and 15 bases separated the two germline ends. The CDR3 consists of 13 residues. Germline CDR1 is KGHSH and CDR2 is LQKENI. The CDR3 DNA is TGTGCCAGCTCACCCGTCCCGGGAGATGGAGCTTTCTTT. This gives the protein CASSPVPGDGAFF. Combining the CDR3 with reference TRBV18 and TRBJ1-1 gives the whole variable domain NAGVMQNPRHLVRRRGQEARLRCSPMKGHSHVYWYRQLPEEGLKFMVYLQKENIIDESGMPKERFSAEFPKEGPSILRIQQVVRGDSAAYFCASSPVPGDGAFFGQGTRLTVV.

The chain links TRBV4-1 to TRBJ1-5, with D possibly matching TRBD1 (5 bases). The CDR3 has 17 amino acids. The germline CDR1 and CDR2 sequences are MGHRA and YSYEKL. Trimming removed 1 base from V and 4 bases from J, with 17 bases in between. CDR3 protein: CASSQAWARGWNQPQHF. CDR3 coding DNA: TGCGCCAGCAGCCAAGCATGGGCAAGGGGATGGAATCAGCCCCAGCATTTT.

The chain combines TRBV4-3 with TRBJ1-2; D unresolved. Per germline, CDR1 LGHNA and CDR2 YSLEER. Trimming took 0 bases from V and 10 from J, leaving 12 bases between them. This CDR3 is built from 13 residues. The CDR3 DNA sequence: TGCGCCAGCAGCCAAGATCGAATAGCTTCCTACACCTTC. Protein sequence: CASSQDRIASYTF.

V gene TRBV18 combines with J gene TRBJ1-2; 8 bases line up with TRBD1. CDR3 length equals 15 residues. V dropped 6 bases and J dropped 3; count of bases not matched to a gene: 9. Per germline, CDR1 KGHSH and CDR2 LQKENI. As DNA, the CDR3 is TGTGCCAGCTCCTTGTTCCAGGGGGCATACTATGGCTACACCTTC. This translates into CASSLFQGAYYGYTF.

This chain links TRBV4-3 with TRBJ2-4; D remains unclear. Trimming removed 0 bases from V and 2 bases from J, with 11 bases in between. Germline loops: CDR1 LGHNA, CDR2 YSLEER. The CDR3 is made up of 16 amino acids. The CDR3 bases are TGCGCCAGCAGCCAAGATGAGCCGGGCACCAAAAACATTCAGTACTTC. Amino acids: CASSQDEPGTKNIQYF.

The chain couples TRBV9 to TRBJ1-2, with D perhaps matching TRBD1 (6 bases). Germline V gene lookup returns CDR1 SGDLS and CDR2 YYNGEE. The CDR3 sequence is 15 residues long. V gave up 0 bases and J gave up 7 bases, with 16 bases separating them. This CDR3 is CASSVVAGKGGGYTF. DNA of the CDR3: TGTGCCAGCAGCGTAGTGGCAGGGAAAGGGGGTGGCTACACCTTC.

The rearrangement uses TRBV6-4 and TRBJ2-3; 7 bases match TRBD1. From germline, CDR1 is MRHNA and CDR2 SNTAGT. Trimming at V came to 1 base and at J to 0 bases, leaving 4 bases not matched to a gene. The CDR3 extends over 16 amino acids. The CDR3 DNA follows: TGTGCCAGCAGTGACTACGACAGGGCTAGCACAGATACGCAGTATTTT. Protein sequence: CASSDYDRASTDTQYF.

The chain is built from TRBV5-1 and TRBJ2-3, with 8 bases identical to TRBD2. CDR3 size: 14 residues. V dropped 3 bases and J dropped 4; count of bases not matched to a gene: 4. CDR1 is SGHRS and CDR2 is YFSETQ in the germline V gene. DNA of the CDR3: TGCGCCAGCAGCTCGGGACTAGACGCAGATACGCAGTATTTT. This codes for CASSSGLDADTQYF.

The chain carries TRBV18 and TRBJ1-2; D perhaps matches TRBD1 (5 bases). Trimming pared 3 bases from V and 7 bases from J, leaving 15 bases between. Germline CDR1 KGHSH, CDR2 LQKENI. This CDR3 comprises 14 residues. The chain's CDR3 is CASSPKYGAGGYTF. The CDR3 nucleotides are TGTGCCAGCTCACCCAAATACGGGGCCGGTGGCTACACCTTC.

This sequence joins TRBV18 and TRBJ2-1; D unresolved. CDR1 is KGHSH and CDR2 is LQKENI in the germline V gene. The CDR3 loop spans 13 amino acids. The V end was cut by 1 base, the J end by 4 bases, with 5 bases between. This CDR3 reads CASSPLIYNEQFF. CDR3 bases: TGTGCCAGCTCACCACTTATTTACAATGAGCAGTTCTTC.